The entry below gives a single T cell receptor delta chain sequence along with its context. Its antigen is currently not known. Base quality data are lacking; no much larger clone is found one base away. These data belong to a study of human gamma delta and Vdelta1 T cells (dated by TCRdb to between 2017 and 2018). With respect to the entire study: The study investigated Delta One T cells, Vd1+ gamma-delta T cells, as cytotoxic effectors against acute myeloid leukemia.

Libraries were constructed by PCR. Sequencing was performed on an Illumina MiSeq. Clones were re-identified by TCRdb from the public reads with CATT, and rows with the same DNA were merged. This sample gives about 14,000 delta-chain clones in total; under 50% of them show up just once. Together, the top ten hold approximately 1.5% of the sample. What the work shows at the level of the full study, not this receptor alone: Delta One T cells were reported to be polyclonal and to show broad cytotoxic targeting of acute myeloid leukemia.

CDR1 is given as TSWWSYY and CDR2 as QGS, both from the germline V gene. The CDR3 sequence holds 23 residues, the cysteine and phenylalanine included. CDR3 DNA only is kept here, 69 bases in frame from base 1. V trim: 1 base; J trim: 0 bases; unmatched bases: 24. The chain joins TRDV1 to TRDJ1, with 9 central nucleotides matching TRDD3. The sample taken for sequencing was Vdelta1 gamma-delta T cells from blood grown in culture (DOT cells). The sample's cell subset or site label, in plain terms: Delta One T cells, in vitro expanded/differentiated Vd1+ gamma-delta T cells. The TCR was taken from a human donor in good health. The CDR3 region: CALGEPSREIPTTGGQYTDKLIF. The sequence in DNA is TGTGCTCTTGGGGAACCGTCTAGGGAGATTCCTACTACTGGGGGACAATACACCGATAAACTCATCTTT.